One TCR beta chain is described in this entry. This sample stems from a study of patients and donors after allogeneic stem cell transplantation. This CDR3 has 15 amino acids. Trimming took 3 bases from V and 0 from J, leaving 11 bases between them. TCRdb re-called the RT-PCR reads through MiXCR, storing one row per CDR3 protein. This table holds about a million distinct CDR3 sequences, over 15% found once. The source is a human donor who was either an allogeneic HSCT recipient or a stem cell or donor lymphocyte infusion donor (not recorded which). It is not recorded whose cells these are; they may come from a transplant donor. The material sequenced was blood, either unsorted or a sorted T cell fraction (not recorded which). The chain couples TRBV12-3 or TRBV12-4 to TRBJ1-1; no firm D call. In nucleotides, the CDR3 is TGTGCCAGCAGTTTTCAGGCAAACCTGAACACTGAAGCTTTCTTT. It specifies CASSFQANLNTEAFF.